This T cell receptor beta chain was sequenced for a study of spatial heterogeneity in lung cancer. Across the study: First recurrence occurred after a median of 350 days, and some blood samples were drawn at disease recurrence.

The time point: blood taken at disease recurrence. The sequenced material consisted of unsorted whole RNA from tumor, nontumor lung or frozen PBMC. There are 13 residues in the CDR3. Per germline, CDR1 MRHNA and CDR2 SNTAGT. The V gene lost 2 bases and the J gene lost 6 bases, with 8 bases spanning the gap. This clonotype was found many times. Found in a library prepared for alpha chains, this beta chain is an off-target read, and its abundance has little meaning. TCRdb re-called the 5' RACE reads with MiXCR, one entry per CDR3 protein. The sample holds 9,500 to 10,000 distinct CDR3 sequences, 3.9% seen once.

This specimen was PBMCs, taken at recurrence. The genes are TRBV6-4 and TRBJ1-5, with TRBD1 as a possible D gene (6 bases). The TCR comes from a female donor with early-stage non-small cell lung cancer. CDR3: CASSDRGGQPQHF. Written as DNA, the CDR3 is TGTGCCAGCAGTGACCGAGGGGGTCAGCCCCAGCATTTT.